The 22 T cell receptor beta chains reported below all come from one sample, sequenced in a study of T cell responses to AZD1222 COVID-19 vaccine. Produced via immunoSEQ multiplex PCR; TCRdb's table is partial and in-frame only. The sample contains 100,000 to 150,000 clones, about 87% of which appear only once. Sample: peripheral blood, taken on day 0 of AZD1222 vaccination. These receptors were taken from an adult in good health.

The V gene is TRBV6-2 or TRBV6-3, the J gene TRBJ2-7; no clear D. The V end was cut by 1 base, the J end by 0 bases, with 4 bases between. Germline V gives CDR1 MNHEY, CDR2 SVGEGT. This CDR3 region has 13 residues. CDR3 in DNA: TGTGCCAGCAGTTACTACAGCTCCTACGAGCAGTACTTC. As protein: CASSYYSSYEQYF.

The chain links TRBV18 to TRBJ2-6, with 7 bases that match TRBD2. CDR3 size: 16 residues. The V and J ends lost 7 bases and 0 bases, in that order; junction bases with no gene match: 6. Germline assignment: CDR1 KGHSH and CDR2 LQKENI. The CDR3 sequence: CASLPSGSSGANVLTF. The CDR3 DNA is TGTGCCAGCTTACCTAGCGGCAGCTCTGGGGCCAACGTCCTGACTTTC.

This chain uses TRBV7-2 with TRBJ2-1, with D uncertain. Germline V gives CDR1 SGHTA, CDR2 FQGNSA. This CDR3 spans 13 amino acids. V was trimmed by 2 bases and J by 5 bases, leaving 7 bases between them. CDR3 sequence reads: CASSLNSNNEQFF. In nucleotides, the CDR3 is TGTGCCAGCAGCTTAAATTCTAACAATGAGCAGTTCTTC.

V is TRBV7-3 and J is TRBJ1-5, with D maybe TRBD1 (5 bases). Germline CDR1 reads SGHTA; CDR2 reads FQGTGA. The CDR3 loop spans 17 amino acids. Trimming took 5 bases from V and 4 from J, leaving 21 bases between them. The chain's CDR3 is CASSPSLPGGENQPQHF. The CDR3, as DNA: TGTGCCAGCAGCCCGTCCCTGCCCGGGGGGGAGAATCAGCCCCAGCATTTT. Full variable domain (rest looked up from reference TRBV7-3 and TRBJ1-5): GAGVSQTPSNKVTEKGKYVELRCDPISGHTALYWYRQSLGQGPEFLIYFQGTGAADDSGLPNDRFFAVRPEGSVSTLKIQRTERGDSAVYLCASSPSLPGGENQPQHFGDGTRLSIL.

The CDR3 coding sequence is TGCGCCAGCAGCCCCGACCAGACCCAGTACTTC. Translation gives CASSPDQTQYF. The chain combines TRBV5-1 with TRBJ2-5, with D hard to call. V shed 4 bases and J shed 6 bases, with 7 bases lying between them. The CDR3 has 11 residues. From germline, CDR1 is SGHRS and CDR2 YFSETQ.

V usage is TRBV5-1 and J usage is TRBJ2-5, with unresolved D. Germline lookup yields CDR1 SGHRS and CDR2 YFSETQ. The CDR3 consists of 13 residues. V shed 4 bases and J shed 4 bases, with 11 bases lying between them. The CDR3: CASSAVVRETQYF. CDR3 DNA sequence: TGCGCCAGCAGCGCGGTAGTAAGAGAGACCCAGTACTTC.

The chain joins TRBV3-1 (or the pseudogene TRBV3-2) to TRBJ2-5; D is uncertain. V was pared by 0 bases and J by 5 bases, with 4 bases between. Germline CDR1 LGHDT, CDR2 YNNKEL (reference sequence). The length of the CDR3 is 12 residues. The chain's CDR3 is CASSQETETQYF. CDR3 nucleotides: TGTGCCAGCAGCCAAGAGACGGAGACCCAGTACTTC.

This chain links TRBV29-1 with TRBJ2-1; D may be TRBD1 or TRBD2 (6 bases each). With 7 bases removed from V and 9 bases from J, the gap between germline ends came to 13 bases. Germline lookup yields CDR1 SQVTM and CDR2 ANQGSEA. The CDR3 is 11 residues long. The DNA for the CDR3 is TGCAGCGCATCCAGGGGAGGTGAGCAGTTCTTC. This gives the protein CSASRGGEQFF.

This CDR3 reads CASSDALGAELFF. As DNA, the CDR3 is TGTGCCAGCAGTGATGCCCTCGGGGCGGAACTGTTTTTT. The chain uses TRBV2 and TRBJ1-4, with D perhaps TRBD1 (5 bases). Germline CDR1 SNHLY, CDR2 FYNNEI. The V and J ends lost 3 bases and 12 bases respectively, with 14 bases between them. This CDR3 comprises 13 residues. The full variable domain, in which reference TRBV2 and TRBJ1-4 provide the parts outside the CDR3, is EPEVTQTPSHQVTQMGQEVILRCVPISNHLYFYWYRQILGQKVEFLVSFYNNEISEKSEIFDDQFSVERPDGSNFTLKIRSTKLEDSAMYFCASSDALGAELFFGSGTQLSVL.

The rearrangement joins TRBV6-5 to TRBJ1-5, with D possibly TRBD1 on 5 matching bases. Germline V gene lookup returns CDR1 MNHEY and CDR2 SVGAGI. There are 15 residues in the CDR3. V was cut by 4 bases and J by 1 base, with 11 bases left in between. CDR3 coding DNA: TGTGCCAGCAGTTCGGTCGCAGGGAGCAATCAGCCCCAGCATTTT. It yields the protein CASSSVAGSNQPQHF.

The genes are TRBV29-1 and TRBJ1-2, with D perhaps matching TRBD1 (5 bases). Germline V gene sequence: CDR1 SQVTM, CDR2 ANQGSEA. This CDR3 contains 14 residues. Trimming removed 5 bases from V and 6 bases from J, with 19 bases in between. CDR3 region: CSVPRMGTSDGYTF. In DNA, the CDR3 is TGCAGCGTTCCGCGAATGGGGACGTCGGATGGCTACACCTTC.

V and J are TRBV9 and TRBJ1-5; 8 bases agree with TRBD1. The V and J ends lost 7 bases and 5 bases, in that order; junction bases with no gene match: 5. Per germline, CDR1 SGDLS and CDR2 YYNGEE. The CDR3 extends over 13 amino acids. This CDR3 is CASSAQGDQPQHF. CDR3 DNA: TGTGCCAGCTCCGCACAGGGGGATCAGCCCCAGCATTTT.

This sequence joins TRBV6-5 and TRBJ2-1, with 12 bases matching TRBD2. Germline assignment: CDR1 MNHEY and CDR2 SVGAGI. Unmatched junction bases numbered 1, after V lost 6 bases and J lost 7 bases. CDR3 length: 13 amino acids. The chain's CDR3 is CASRTSGGNEQFF. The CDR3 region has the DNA TGTGCCAGCAGGACTAGCGGGGGAAATGAGCAGTTCTTC.

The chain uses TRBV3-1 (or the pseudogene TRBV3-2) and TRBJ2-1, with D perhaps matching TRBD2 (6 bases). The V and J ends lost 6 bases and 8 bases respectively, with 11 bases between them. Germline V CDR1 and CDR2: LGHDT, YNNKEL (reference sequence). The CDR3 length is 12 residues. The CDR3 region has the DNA TGTGCCAGCAGTCTCGGGAGCGATGAGCAGTTCTTC. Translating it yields CASSLGSDEQFF.

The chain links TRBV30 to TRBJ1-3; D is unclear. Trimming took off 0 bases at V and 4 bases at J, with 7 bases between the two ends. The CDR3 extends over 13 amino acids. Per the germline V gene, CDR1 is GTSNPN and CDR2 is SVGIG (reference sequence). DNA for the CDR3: TGTGCCTGGAGTGTATCCAGGGGAAACACCATATATTTT. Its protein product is CAWSVSRGNTIYF.

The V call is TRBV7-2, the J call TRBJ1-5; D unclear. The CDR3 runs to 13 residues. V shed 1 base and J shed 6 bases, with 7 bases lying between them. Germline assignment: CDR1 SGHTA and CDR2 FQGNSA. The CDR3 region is CASSLDTGQPQHF. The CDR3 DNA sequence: TGTGCCAGCAGCTTAGATACGGGTCAGCCCCAGCATTTT.

CDR3 sequence (DNA): TGTGCCAGCAGTTTATCTACAGGGTCCGGAAACACCATATATTTT. This encodes CASSLSTGSGNTIYF. The chain recombines TRBV27 with TRBJ1-3, with D perhaps matching TRBD1 (6 bases). The germline V gene has CDR1 MNHEY and CDR2 SMNVEV (reference sequence). With 0 bases removed from V and 4 bases from J, the gap between germline ends came to 10 bases. The CDR3 consists of 15 residues.

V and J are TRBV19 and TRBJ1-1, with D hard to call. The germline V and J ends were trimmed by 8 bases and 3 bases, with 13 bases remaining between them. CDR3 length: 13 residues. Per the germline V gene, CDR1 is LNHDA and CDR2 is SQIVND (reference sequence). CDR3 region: CASRGQMDTEAFF. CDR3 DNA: TGTGCCAGTCGTGGGCAGATGGACACTGAAGCTTTCTTT.

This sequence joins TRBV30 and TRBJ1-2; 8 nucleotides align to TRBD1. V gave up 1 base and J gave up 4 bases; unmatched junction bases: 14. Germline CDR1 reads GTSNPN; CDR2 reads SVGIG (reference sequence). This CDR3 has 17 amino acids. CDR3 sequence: CAWSAGLSRGRGYGYTF. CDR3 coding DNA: TGTGCCTGGAGTGCCGGACTGTCCAGGGGGCGCGGCTATGGCTACACCTTC.

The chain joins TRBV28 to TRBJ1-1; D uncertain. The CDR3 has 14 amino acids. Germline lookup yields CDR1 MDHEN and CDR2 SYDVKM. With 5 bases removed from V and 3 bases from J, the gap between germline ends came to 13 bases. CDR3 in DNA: TGTGCCAGCAGTCCCCTGAATTGGTACACTGAAGCTTTCTTT. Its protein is CASSPLNWYTEAFF.

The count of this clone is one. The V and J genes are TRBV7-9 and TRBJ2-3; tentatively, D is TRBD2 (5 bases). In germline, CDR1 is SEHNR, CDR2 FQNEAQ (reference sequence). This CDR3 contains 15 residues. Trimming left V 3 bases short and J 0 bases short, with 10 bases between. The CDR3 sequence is CASSLRESSTDTQYF. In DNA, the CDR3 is TGTGCCAGCAGCTTGAGGGAAAGTAGCACAGATACGCAGTATTTT.

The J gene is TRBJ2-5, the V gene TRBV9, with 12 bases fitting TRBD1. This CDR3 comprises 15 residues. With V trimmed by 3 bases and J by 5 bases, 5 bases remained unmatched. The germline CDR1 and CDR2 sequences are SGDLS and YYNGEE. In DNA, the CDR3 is TGTGCCAGCAGCGGCGGGGGACAGGGGGCTGAGACCCAGTACTTC. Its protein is CASSGGGQGAETQYF.